This TCR beta chain was documented in a study of spatial heterogeneity in lung cancer. On the study more broadly: Where present, follow-up PBMC were sequenced a median of roughly two years after resection. Fewer alpha-chain than beta-chain sequences were consistently detected.

Time point denoted: blood at routine non-recurrence follow-up after resection. TCRdb redid the calling of the 5' RACE reads with MiXCR, one entry per CDR3 protein. The data contain approximately 12,000 distinct CDR3 sequences, 10% of them singletons. Germline CDR1 and CDR2: MGHRA and YSYEKL. The CDR3 sequence is 18 residues long. Trimming took 1 base from V and 6 from J; bases not matched to a gene: 6. This clonotype was detected many times. The chain couples TRBV4-1 to TRBJ2-2; 15 bases fit TRBD2. Source: PBMCs, taken at follow-up. The receptor comes from a female donor with early-stage non-small cell lung cancer. The CDR3 loop is CASSQAWTSGGASGELFF. In DNA, the CDR3 is TGCGCCAGCAGCCAAGCCTGGACTAGCGGGGGGGCTTCCGGGGAGCTGTTTTTT.